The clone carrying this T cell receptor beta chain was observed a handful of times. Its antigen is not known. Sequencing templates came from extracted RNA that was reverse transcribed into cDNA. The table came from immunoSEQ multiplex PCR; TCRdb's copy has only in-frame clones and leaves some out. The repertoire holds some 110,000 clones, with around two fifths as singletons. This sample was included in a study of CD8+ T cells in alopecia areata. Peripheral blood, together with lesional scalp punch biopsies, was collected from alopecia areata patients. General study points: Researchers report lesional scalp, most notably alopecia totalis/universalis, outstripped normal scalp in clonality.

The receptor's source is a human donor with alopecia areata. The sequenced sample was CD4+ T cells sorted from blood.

In DNA, the CDR3 is TGTGCCAGCAGCTTAGTCCGGTACAATGAGCAGTTCTTC. Its translation: CASSLVRYNEQFF. The V call is TRBV11-2, the J call TRBJ2-1, with no clear D. Trimming pared 1 base from V and 4 bases from J, leaving 5 bases between. The CDR3 contains 13 residues. Per germline, CDR1 SGHAT and CDR2 FQNNGV.